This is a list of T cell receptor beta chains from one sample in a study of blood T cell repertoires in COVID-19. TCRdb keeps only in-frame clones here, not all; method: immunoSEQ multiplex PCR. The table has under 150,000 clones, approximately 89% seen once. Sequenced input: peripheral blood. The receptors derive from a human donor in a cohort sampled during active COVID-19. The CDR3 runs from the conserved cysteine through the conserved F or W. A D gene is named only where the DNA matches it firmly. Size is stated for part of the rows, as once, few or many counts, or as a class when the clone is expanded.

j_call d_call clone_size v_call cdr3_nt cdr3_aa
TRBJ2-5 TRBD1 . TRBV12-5 TGTGCTAGTGCTTCCGGGACAGGGGTTGAGACCCAGTACTTC CASASGTGVETQYF
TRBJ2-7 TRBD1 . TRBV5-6 TGTGCCAGCAGCCCCGGGACAGGGAACGAGCAGTACTTC CASSPGTGNEQYF
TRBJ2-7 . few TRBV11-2 TGTGCCAGCAGCTTAGCGGGGGACCTATACGAGCAGTACTTC CASSLAGDLYEQYF
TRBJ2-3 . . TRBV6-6 TGTGCCAGCAGTTACATGTTAATCACAGATACGCAGTATTTT CASSYMLITDTQYF
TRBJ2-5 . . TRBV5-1 TGCGCCAGCAGCCCCGGAGCCCCGCAGAAGGCCCAGTACTTC CASSPGAPQKAQYF
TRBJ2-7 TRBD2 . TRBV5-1 TGCGCCAGCAGCTGGGCGACTAGCGGGGGGTTCGAGCAGTACTTC CASSWATSGGFEQYF
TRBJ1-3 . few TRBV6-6 TGTGCCAGCAGGCCCGGCCGGGGGGGAAACACCATATATTTT CASRPGRGGNTIYF
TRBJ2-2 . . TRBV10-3 TGTGCCATCAGTGAGTCGAATTTCAGGATCACCGGGGAGCTGTTTTTT CAISESNFRITGELFF
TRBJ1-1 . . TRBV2 TGTGCCAGTGCGGGACTTTCGAACACTGAAGCTTTCTTT CASAGLSNTEAFF
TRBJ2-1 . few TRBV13 TGTGCCAGCAGTTTCGAGGTAGAGCAGTTCTTC CASSFEVEQFF
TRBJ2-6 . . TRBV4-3 TGCGCCAGCAGCGCCTCAGGGGCTGCCAGGGGGGCCAACGTCCTGACTTTC CASSASGAARGANVLTF
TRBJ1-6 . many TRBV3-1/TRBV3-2 TGTGCCAGCAGCCAAGGTAGGGGCTTCAATTCACCCCTCCACTTT CASSQGRGFNSPLHF
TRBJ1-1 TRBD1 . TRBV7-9 TGTGCCAGCAGCTTACCAGGGACAGGGAACACTGAAGCTTTCTTT CASSLPGTGNTEAFF
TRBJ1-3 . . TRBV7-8 TGTGCCAGCAGCTTAGCGCCCAATGCCAGGGGAAACACCATATATTTT CASSLAPNARGNTIYF
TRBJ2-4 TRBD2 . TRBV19 TGTGCCAGTAGTAGACGCCAGCGGGGGTTAGGAGCCAAAAACATTCAGTACTTC CASSRRQRGLGAKNIQYF
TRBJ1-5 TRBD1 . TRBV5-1 TGCGCCAGCAGCTTGGGGGACAGTTACAATCAGCCCCAGCATTTT CASSLGDSYNQPQHF
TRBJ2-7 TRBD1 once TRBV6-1 TGTGCCAGCAGTGATAGGGGACAGGGGGCCTACGAGCAGTACTTC CASSDRGQGAYEQYF
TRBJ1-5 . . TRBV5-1 TGCGCCAGCAGCTTCGGTAGCAATCAGCCCCAGCATTTT CASSFGSNQPQHF
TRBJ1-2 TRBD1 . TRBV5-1 TGCGCCAGCAGCTTGGAAATTCAGGGGGCGGCTAATGGCTACACCTTC CASSLEIQGAANGYTF
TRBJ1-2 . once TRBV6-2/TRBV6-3 TGTGCCAGCAGTCGGTCAGGGCCTATTGGCTACACCTTC CASSRSGPIGYTF
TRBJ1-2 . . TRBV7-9 TGTGCCAGCAGCTTAAGGGCAGCCGGAGGAGAATATGGCTACACCTTC CASSLRAAGGEYGYTF
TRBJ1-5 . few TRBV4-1 TGCGCCAGCAGCGTAGCCATCAATCAGCCCCAGCATTTT CASSVAINQPQHF
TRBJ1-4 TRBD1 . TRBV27 TGTGCCAGCAGTGCCACTCACAGGGGTCCTAATGAAAAACTGTTTTTT CASSATHRGPNEKLFF
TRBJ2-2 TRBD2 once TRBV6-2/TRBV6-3 TGTGCCAGCAGTCGACTAGCGGGACACTCCACCGGGGAGCTGTTTTTT CASSRLAGHSTGELFF
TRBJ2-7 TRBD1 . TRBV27 TGTGCCAGCAGTCCCATACCAGGGGGTTCATCCTACGAGCAGTACTTC CASSPIPGGSSYEQYF
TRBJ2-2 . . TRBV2 TGTGCCAGCAGTGAACTCAGGGGCAGGGCTGGGACCGGGGAGCTGTTTTTT CASSELRGRAGTGELFF
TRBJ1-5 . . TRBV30 TGTGCCTGGAGTGTACTGGGGGGGTCCAATCAGCCCCAGCATTTT CAWSVLGGSNQPQHF